What follows are 30 T cell receptor beta chains derived from one specimen sequenced in a study of T cell changes during pregnancy in multiple sclerosis. The assay was immunoSEQ multiplex PCR, and TCRdb's table has in-frame clones only and misses some. In the table there are some 60,000 clones, around 93% of which are singletons. Sequenced material: peripheral blood, taken after pregnancy. These receptors originate from a female donor with multiple sclerosis, enrolled in a pregnancy study.

A single count supports this clone. The DNA for the CDR3 is TGTGCCAGCAGCCCAAGACAGGGGGCCCCCGGGGAGCTGTTTTTT. Translated: CASSPRQGAPGELFF. The chain employs TRBV9 and TRBJ2-2, with TRBD1 matching over 10 bases. The V and J ends lost 4 bases and 6 bases, in that order; junction bases with no gene match: 6. The CDR3 runs to 15 residues. Germline CDR1 and CDR2: SGDLS and YYNGEE. Using reference TRBV9 and TRBJ2-2 for the parts outside the CDR3, the full variable domain is DSGVTQTPKHLITATGQRVTLRCSPRSGDLSVYWYQQSLDQGLQFLIQYYNGEERAKGNILERFSAQQFPDLHSELNLSSLELGDSALYFCASSPRQGAPGELFFGEGSRLTVL.

CDR3 loop: CASRENRGANTDTQYF. As DNA, the CDR3 is TGCGCCAGCAGGGAAAACAGGGGGGCGAACACAGATACGCAGTATTTT. The rearrangement links TRBV4-3 to TRBJ2-3, with 8 bases aligning to TRBD1. The CDR3 loop spans 16 amino acids. The germline V gene has CDR1 LGHNA and CDR2 YSLEER. Losses at the gene ends were 6 bases for V and 2 bases for J; bases not matched to a gene: 10.

This chain connects TRBV7-2 to TRBJ2-7, with 10 positions matching TRBD2. The CDR3 is 15 residues long. V trimming: 6 bases; J trimming: 2 bases; junction bases outside the gene matches: 7. Germline V CDR1 and CDR2: SGHTA, FQGNSA. The CDR3 nucleotides are TGTGCCAGCAGGCCGACTAGCGGGTTTGCCTACGAGCAGTACTTC. Encoded protein: CASRPTSGFAYEQYF. The entire variable domain, with the rest obtained from reference TRBV7-2 and TRBJ2-7, is as follows: GAGVSQSPSNKVTEKGKDVELRCDPISGHTALYWYRQSLGQGLEFLIYFQGNSAPDKSGLPSDRFSAERTGGSVSTLTIQRTQQEDSAVYLCASRPTSGFAYEQYFGPGTRLTVT.

This chain uses TRBV30 with TRBJ2-7; 8 nucleotides match TRBD1. Germline CDR1 GTSNPN, CDR2 SVGIG (reference sequence). The CDR3 loop spans 15 amino acids. Unmatched junction bases numbered 14, after V lost 4 bases and J lost 6 bases. CDR3 nucleotide sequence: TGTGCCTGGAACCCGTACGGGGCAGGGGGCGTCGAGCAGTACTTC. This codes for CAWNPYGAGGVEQYF.

The chain carries TRBV7-3 and TRBJ2-2; perhaps TRBD2 as D (5 bases). There are 13 residues in the CDR3. Trimming cost V 8 bases and J 6 bases, with 13 bases left between them. Germline CDR1 and CDR2: SGHTA and FQGTGA. The CDR3: CASASRVAGELFF. The DNA of the CDR3 is TGTGCCAGCGCCTCGAGGGTCGCCGGGGAGCTGTTTTTT.

This clone was seen a single time. The rearrangement uses TRBV27 and TRBJ1-1, with a possible D match to TRBD1 (5 bases). Per the germline V gene, CDR1 is MNHEY and CDR2 is SMNVEV (reference sequence). Trimming stripped 8 bases from V and 7 bases from J, with 20 bases between. The CDR3 sequence is 14 residues long. The CDR3 DNA follows: TGTGCCAGCTCACCAACAGGAAGAAACTATGAAGCTTTCTTT. This codes for CASSPTGRNYEAFF.

V is TRBV27 and J is TRBJ2-3; 8 bases map to TRBD2. Germline V CDR1 and CDR2: MNHEY, SMNVEV (reference sequence). The V and J ends lost 6 bases and 0 bases, in that order; junction bases with no gene match: 2. The CDR3 has 14 residues. The CDR3 region is CASRLAGSTDTQYF. CDR3 sequence (DNA): TGTGCCAGCAGGCTAGCGGGTAGCACAGATACGCAGTATTTT.

This CDR3 is CASSYVREDTEAFF. The DNA of the CDR3 is TGTGCCAGCAGTTACGTCAGGGAGGACACTGAAGCTTTCTTT. The chain has TRBV6-5 and TRBJ1-1, with TRBD1 as a possible D gene (5 bases). This CDR3 spans 14 amino acids. Trimming removed 2 bases from V and 3 bases from J, with 10 bases in between. Germline V gives CDR1 MNHEY, CDR2 SVGAGI.

The chain carries TRBV7-6 and TRBJ2-2; no clear D gene. This CDR3 is 14 amino acids long. Germline V gives CDR1 SGHVS, CDR2 FNYEAQ. Trimming pared 1 base from V and 2 bases from J, leaving 5 bases between. CDR3 coding DNA: TGTGCCAGCAGCTTAGGAACAAACACCGGGGAGCTGTTTTTT. Its translation is CASSLGTNTGELFF.

The genes are TRBV5-1 and TRBJ2-7; TRBD2 agrees at 7 bases. The CDR3 runs 13 residues. V trimming: 4 bases; J trimming: 7 bases; junction bases outside the gene matches: 8. Germline CDR1 is SGHRS and CDR2 is YFSETQ. CDR3 in amino acids: CASSEQTGGEQYF. For the CDR3, the DNA is TGCGCCAGCAGCGAGCAGACGGGAGGTGAGCAGTACTTC.

CDR3 residues: CASSSEREVEETQYF. The CDR3 nucleotides are TGTGCCAGCAGTTCGGAGCGGGAGGTGGAAGAGACCCAGTACTTC. The chain joins TRBV28 to TRBJ2-5; 9 bases align to TRBD2. Losses at the gene ends were 4 bases for V and 3 bases for J; bases not matched to a gene: 6. This CDR3 has 15 amino acids. Germline V lookup: CDR1 MDHEN, CDR2 SYDVKM.

The chain uses TRBV19 and TRBJ2-1, with TRBD2 as a possible D gene (5 bases). CDR1 LNHDA and CDR2 SQIVND come from the germline V gene (reference sequence). Trimming took 5 bases from V and 4 from J, leaving 15 bases between them. CDR3 length: 15 amino acids. The DNA for the CDR3 is TGTGCCAGTAGTCCGATCGTAAGCGGATACAATGAGCAGTTCTTC. This translates into CASSPIVSGYNEQFF.

This chain links TRBV7-6 with TRBJ1-3; D gene uncertain. The germline V and J ends were trimmed by 5 bases and 0 bases, with 8 bases remaining between them. The germline gives CDR1 SGHVS, CDR2 FNYEAQ. This CDR3 is built from 14 residues. CDR3 nucleotides: TGTGCCAGCAGCCCCCGAGGCTCTGGAAACACCATATATTTT. Translation gives CASSPRGSGNTIYF.

This chain links TRBV29-1 with TRBJ1-1, with 7 bases lining up with TRBD1. V gave up 7 bases and J gave up 0 bases; unmatched junction bases: 14. Germline-derived CDR1 and CDR2 are SQVTM and ANQGSEA. The CDR3 sequence is 16 residues long. The CDR3 DNA is TGCAGCGGTGGGGGGTCCGGGACAGCCATGAACACTGAAGCTTTCTTT. Residues: CSGGGSGTAMNTEAFF.

The rearrangement joins TRBV19 to TRBJ1-5, with no clear D. Germline CDR1 and CDR2: LNHDA and SQIVND (reference sequence). V lost 6 bases and J 0 bases, leaving 15 bases between the germline ends. CDR3 length equals 16 residues. The CDR3 DNA is TGTGCCAGTAGGGGGAGAGAAGTTTATAGCAATCAGCCCCAGCATTTT. Translation gives CASRGREVYSNQPQHF.

This chain connects TRBV7-2 to TRBJ2-1; D may be TRBD2 (5 bases). Per the germline V gene, CDR1 is SGHTA and CDR2 is FQGNSA. The CDR3 runs to 14 residues. V gave up 5 bases and J gave up 4 bases, with 12 bases separating them. The CDR3 loop reads CASSPLEGYNEQFF. CDR3 nucleotide sequence: TGTGCCAGCAGCCCCTTAGAGGGATACAATGAGCAGTTCTTC.

V is TRBV10-3 and J is TRBJ2-7; 9 nucleotides align to TRBD1. Per germline, CDR1 ENHRY and CDR2 SYGVKD. After removal of 0 bases from V and 7 bases from J, the junction contained 4 bases not matched to a gene. This CDR3 comprises 14 residues. The CDR3 region has the DNA TGTGCCATCAGTGAGTCTGGGGACAGGGTTGAGCAGTACTTC. Translation gives CAISESGDRVEQYF.

The chain recombines TRBV19 with TRBJ1-1; a weak D match, TRBD1 (5 bases). Germline assignment: CDR1 LNHDA and CDR2 SQIVND (reference sequence). The CDR3 totals 14 residues. V dropped 5 bases and J dropped 0 bases, with 10 bases sitting between them. CDR3 DNA: TGTGCCAGTAGTGCGGGACGGATGAACACTGAAGCTTTCTTT. As protein: CASSAGRMNTEAFF.

The J gene is TRBJ1-1, the V gene TRBV18; D gene uncertain. Germline assignment: CDR1 KGHSH and CDR2 LQKENI. This CDR3 contains 13 residues. The V end lost 3 bases, the J end lost 1 base, and 6 bases lay between the germline ends. The CDR3 coding sequence is TGTGCCAGCTCACCCGGTGGGAACACTGAAGCTTTCTTT. This codes for CASSPGGNTEAFF.

The chain uses TRBV27 and TRBJ2-7; D ambiguous. Trimming took 3 bases from V and 0 from J, leaving 6 bases between them. The CDR3 runs to 13 residues. Germline V gene lookup returns CDR1 MNHEY and CDR2 SMNVEV (reference sequence). The CDR3 coding sequence is TGTGCCAGCAGTTTGAGTCGCTCCTACGAGCAGTACTTC. This gives the protein CASSLSRSYEQYF.

The gene calls are TRBV7-9 and TRBJ1-5, with D uncertain. V was clipped by 1 base and J by 4 bases, with 5 bases between them. The length of the CDR3 is 13 residues. The V gene's germline CDR1 is SEHNR and CDR2 FQNEAQ (reference sequence). The CDR3 DNA follows: TGTGCCAGCAGCTTAGTGGCAAATCAGCCCCAGCATTTT. Amino acid sequence: CASSLVANQPQHF.

The chain links TRBV5-1 to TRBJ2-3; 10 bases fit TRBD2. V shed 4 bases and J 4 bases; nucleotides not matched to a gene: 12. The CDR3 extends over 17 amino acids. Germline V gene lookup returns CDR1 SGHRS and CDR2 YFSETQ. In DNA, the CDR3 is TGCGCCAGCAGCCACTGGGGGAGCGGGAGGGCCCCAGATACGCAGTATTTT. Translation gives CASSHWGSGRAPDTQYF.

The V call is TRBV4-3, the J call TRBJ2-1; 10 bases fit TRBD2. This CDR3 has 19 residues. Looked up from germline, CDR1 is LGHNA and CDR2 is YSLEER. Germline trimming cut 0 bases from V and 4 bases from J; bases unmatched to any gene: 12. Here the CDR3 reads CASSQDKGGTSAPYNEQFF. The CDR3 DNA follows: TGCGCCAGCAGCCAAGATAAAGGCGGGACTAGCGCGCCGTACAATGAGCAGTTCTTC.

The rearrangement joins TRBV28 to TRBJ2-7, with 8 bases matching TRBD2. Germline V gene data show CDR1 as MDHEN and CDR2 as SYDVKM. V trimming: 7 bases; J trimming: 4 bases; junction bases outside the gene matches: 3. The CDR3 length is 12 residues. CDR3 coding DNA: TGTGCCAGCAAAAGCGGGAGTTACGAGCAGTACTTC. It codes for CASKSGSYEQYF.

The rearrangement uses TRBV27 and TRBJ2-6; 10 bases are a match to TRBD2. With V trimmed by 3 bases and J by 0 bases, 2 bases remained unmatched. Germline-derived CDR1 and CDR2 are MNHEY and SMNVEV (reference sequence). This CDR3 comprises 17 residues. CDR3 amino acids: CASSFRLAGSGANVLTF. The CDR3 bases are TGTGCCAGCAGTTTTAGACTAGCGGGCTCTGGGGCCAACGTCCTGACTTTC.

J is TRBJ2-7 and V is TRBV13; tentative D call: TRBD2 (6 bases). The CDR3 consists of 13 residues. Trimming cost V 5 bases and J 7 bases, with 15 bases left between them. From germline, CDR1 is PRHDT and CDR2 FYEKMQ (reference sequence). In DNA form, the CDR3 reads TGTGCCAGCAGCGGACTACCCGCTGCGGAGCAGTACTTC. Its protein product is CASSGLPAAEQYF.

The chain combines TRBV4-1 with TRBJ2-3, with TRBD2 identical over 13 bases. The trim removed 0 bases at V and 5 bases at J, leaving 8 bases unmatched. CDR3 length: 18 amino acids. Per germline, CDR1 MGHRA and CDR2 YSYEKL. In nucleotides, the CDR3 is TGCGCCAGCAGCCAAGATGGGACTAGCGGGACCCGGGGAGATACGCAGTATTTT. Encoded protein: CASSQDGTSGTRGDTQYF.

The V gene is TRBV7-6, the J gene TRBJ2-1; TRBD2 matches at 11 bases. Germline V lookup: CDR1 SGHVS, CDR2 FNYEAQ. This CDR3 comprises 13 residues. The ends lost 6 bases at V and 8 bases at J; junction bases unmatched: 3. The CDR3 sequence: CASRLAGVDEQFF. DNA for the CDR3: TGTGCCAGCAGACTAGCGGGAGTGGATGAGCAGTTCTTC.

The rearrangement uses TRBV7-2 and TRBJ1-2; no clear D. The CDR3 sequence is 11 residues long. V was trimmed by 3 bases and J by 5 bases, leaving 4 bases between them. Germline V gene lookup returns CDR1 SGHTA and CDR2 FQGNSA. The CDR3 DNA sequence: TGTGCCAGCAGCTTCGTATATGGCTACACCTTC. Protein sequence: CASSFVYGYTF.

The chain recombines TRBV27 with TRBJ1-2; 7 nucleotides match TRBD1. V lost 0 bases to trimming and J lost 2 bases; unmatched junction nucleotides: 3. Germline V lookup: CDR1 MNHEY, CDR2 SMNVEV (reference sequence). The CDR3 runs to 15 residues. This CDR3 is CASSLSTGANYGYTF. CDR3 in DNA: TGTGCCAGCAGTTTATCAACAGGGGCAAACTATGGCTACACCTTC.